This T cell receptor beta chain was captured by sequencing in a study of response to subunit inactivated influenza vaccine. Overall study results and limits: Each seasonal flu vaccination may recruit only limited new T cells, authors suggested.

V lost 2 bases to trimming and J lost 6 bases, with 14 bases between them. Per germline, CDR1 LGHDT and CDR2 YNNKEL (reference sequence). This CDR3 comprises 15 residues. A note on this clonotype: Its specificity is not known.

TCRdb re-called the RT-PCR reads with MiXCR, one entry per CDR3 protein. There are about 700,000 distinct CDR3 sequences in the sample; 11% to 15% occur only once, and approximately 7% lies in the top ten. The chain couples TRBV3-1 to TRBJ1-5; possible D gene TRBD1, 6 bases. The clonotype comes from a middle-aged man who received an inactivated influenza vaccine. The sample in question was PBMCs from blood, obtained approximately 15 days before vaccination. This CDR3 reads CASSQQAGAGQPQHF. CDR3 DNA sequence: TGTGCCAGCAGCCAACAGGCAGGGGCGGGTCAGCCCCAGCATTTT.